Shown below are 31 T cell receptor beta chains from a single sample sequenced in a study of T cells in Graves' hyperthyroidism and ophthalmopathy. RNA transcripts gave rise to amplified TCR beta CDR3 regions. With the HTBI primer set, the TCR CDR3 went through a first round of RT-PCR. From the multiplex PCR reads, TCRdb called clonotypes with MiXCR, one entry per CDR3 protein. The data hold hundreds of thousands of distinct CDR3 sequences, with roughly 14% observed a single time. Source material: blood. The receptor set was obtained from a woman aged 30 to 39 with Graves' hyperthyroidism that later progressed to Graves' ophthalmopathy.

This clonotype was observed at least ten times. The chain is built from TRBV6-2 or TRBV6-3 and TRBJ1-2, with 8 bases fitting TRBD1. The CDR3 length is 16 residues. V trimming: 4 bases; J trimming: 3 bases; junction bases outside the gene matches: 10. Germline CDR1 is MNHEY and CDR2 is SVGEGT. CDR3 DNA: TGTGCCAGCAGTTCCCCCCAGGGGGCAAAGGACTATGGCTACACCTTC. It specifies CASSSPQGAKDYGYTF.

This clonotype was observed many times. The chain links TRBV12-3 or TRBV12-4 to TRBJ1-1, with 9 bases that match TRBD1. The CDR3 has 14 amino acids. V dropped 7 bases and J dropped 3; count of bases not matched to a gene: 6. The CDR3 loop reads CASILQGADTEAFF. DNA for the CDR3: TGTGCCAGCATCCTACAGGGGGCGGACACTGAAGCTTTCTTT.

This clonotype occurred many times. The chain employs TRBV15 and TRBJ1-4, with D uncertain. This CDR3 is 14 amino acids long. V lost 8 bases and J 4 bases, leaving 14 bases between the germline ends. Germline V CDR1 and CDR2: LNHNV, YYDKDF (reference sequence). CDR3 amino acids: CATARGDHNEKLFF. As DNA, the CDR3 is TGTGCCACCGCTCGGGGTGATCATAATGAAAAACTGTTTTTT.

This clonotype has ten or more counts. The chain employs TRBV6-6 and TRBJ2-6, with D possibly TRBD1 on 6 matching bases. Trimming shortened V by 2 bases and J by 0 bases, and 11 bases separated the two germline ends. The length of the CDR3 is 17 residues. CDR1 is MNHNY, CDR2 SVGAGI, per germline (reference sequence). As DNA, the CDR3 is TGTGCCAGCAGTTACGCCGGGACACCCTCTGGGGCCAACGTCCTGACTTTC. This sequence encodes CASSYAGTPSGANVLTF.

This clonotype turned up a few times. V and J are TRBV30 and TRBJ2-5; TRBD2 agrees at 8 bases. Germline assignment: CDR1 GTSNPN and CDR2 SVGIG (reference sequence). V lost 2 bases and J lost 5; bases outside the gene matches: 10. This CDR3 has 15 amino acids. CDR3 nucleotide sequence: TGTGCCTGGAGTAATGGGGGGACTAGGGGGGAGACCCAGTACTTC. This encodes CAWSNGGTRGETQYF. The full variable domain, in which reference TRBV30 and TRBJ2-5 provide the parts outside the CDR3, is SQTIHQWPATLVQPVGSPLSLECTVEGTSNPNLYWYRQAAGRGLQLLFYSVGIGQISSEVPQNLSASRPQDRQFILSSKKLLLSDSGFYLCAWSNGGTRGETQYFGPGTRLLVL.

The CDR3 spells CSARAPPEFF. The CDR3 region has the DNA TGCAGTGCTAGGGCCCCTCCTGAGTTCTTC. The chain carries TRBV20-1 and TRBJ2-1; D ambiguous. Trimming shortened V by 3 bases and J by 14 bases, and 11 bases separated the two germline ends. The germline CDR1 and CDR2 sequences are DFQATT and SNEGSKA (reference sequence). This CDR3 contains 10 residues.

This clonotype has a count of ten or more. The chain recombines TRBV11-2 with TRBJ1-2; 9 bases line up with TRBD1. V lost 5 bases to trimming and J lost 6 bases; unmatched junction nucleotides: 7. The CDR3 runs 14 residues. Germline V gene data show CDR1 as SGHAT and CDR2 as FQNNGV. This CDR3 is CASSTRDRVHGYTF. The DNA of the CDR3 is TGTGCCAGCAGCACTCGGGACAGGGTTCATGGCTACACCTTC. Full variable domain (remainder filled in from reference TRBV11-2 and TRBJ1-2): EAGVAQSPRYKIIEKRQSVAFWCNPISGHATLYWYQQILGQGPKLLIQFQNNGVVDDSQLPKDRFSAERLKGVDSTLKIQPAKLEDSAVYLCASSTRDRVHGYTFGSGTRLTVV.

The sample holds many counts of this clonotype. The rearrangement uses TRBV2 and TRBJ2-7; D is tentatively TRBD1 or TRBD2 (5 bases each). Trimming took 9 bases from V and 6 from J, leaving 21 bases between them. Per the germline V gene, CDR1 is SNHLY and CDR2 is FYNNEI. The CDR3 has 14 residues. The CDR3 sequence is CASLRDATPGEQYF. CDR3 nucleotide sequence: TGTGCCAGTCTCCGGGACGCCACTCCAGGCGAGCAGTACTTC. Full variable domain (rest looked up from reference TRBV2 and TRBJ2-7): EPEVTQTPSHQVTQMGQEVILRCVPISNHLYFYWYRQILGQKVEFLVSFYNNEISEKSEIFDDQFSVERPDGSNFTLKIRSTKLEDSAMYFCASLRDATPGEQYFGPGTRLTVT.

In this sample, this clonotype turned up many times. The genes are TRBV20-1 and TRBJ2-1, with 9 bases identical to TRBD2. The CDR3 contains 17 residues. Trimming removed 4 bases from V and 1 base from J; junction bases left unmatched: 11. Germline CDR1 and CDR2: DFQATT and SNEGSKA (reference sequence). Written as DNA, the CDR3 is TGCAGTGCTATCCCCTTGAGGCGGGAGGGTTCCTACAATGAGCAGTTCTTC. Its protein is CSAIPLRREGSYNEQFF.

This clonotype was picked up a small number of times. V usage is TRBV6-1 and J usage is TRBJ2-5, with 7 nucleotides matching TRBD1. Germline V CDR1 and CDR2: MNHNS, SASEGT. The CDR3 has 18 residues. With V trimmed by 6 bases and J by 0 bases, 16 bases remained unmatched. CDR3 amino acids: CASRGDRDLSSYQETQYF. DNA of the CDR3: TGTGCCAGCAGGGGAGACAGGGATCTCTCTTCCTACCAAGAGACCCAGTACTTC.

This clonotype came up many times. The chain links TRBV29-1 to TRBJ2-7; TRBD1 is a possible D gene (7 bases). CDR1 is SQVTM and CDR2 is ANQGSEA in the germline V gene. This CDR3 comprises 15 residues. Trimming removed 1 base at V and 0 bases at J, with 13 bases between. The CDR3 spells CSVEVRGTVSYEQYF. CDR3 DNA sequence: TGCAGCGTTGAAGTTCGGGGGACAGTCTCCTACGAGCAGTACTTC.

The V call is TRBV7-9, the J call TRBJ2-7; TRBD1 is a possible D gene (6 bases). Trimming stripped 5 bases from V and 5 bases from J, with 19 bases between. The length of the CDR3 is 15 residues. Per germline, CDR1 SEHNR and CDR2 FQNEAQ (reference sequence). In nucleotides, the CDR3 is TGTGCCAGCAGCCCGCAGGACAGAAAGATCCACGAGCAGTACTTC. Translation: CASSPQDRKIHEQYF.

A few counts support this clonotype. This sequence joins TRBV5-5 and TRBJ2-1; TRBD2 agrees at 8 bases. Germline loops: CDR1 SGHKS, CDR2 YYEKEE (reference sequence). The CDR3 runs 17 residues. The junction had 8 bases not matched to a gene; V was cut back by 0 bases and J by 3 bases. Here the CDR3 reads CASSLARSGGNYNEQFF. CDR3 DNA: TGTGCCAGCAGCTTGGCCAGAAGCGGGGGAAACTACAATGAGCAGTTCTTC.

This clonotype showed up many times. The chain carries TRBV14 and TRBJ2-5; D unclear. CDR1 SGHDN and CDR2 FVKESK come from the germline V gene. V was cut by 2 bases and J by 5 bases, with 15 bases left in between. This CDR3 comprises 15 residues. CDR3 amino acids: CASSQYEKMVETQYF. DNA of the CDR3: TGTGCCAGCAGCCAATACGAGAAGATGGTCGAGACCCAGTACTTC.

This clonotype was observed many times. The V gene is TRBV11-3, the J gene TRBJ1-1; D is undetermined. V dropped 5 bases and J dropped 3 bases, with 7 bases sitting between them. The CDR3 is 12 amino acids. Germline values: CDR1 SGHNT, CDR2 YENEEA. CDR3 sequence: CASSRLDTEAFF. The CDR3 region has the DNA TGTGCCAGCAGCCGATTGGACACTGAAGCTTTCTTT.

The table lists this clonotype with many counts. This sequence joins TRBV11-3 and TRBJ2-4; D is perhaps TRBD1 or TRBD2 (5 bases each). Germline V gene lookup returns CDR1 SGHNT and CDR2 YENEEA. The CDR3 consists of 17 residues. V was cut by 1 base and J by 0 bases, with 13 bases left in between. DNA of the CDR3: TGTGCCAGCAGCTTAGGAGGGGATAGTAGAGCCAAAAACATTCAGTACTTC. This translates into CASSLGGDSRAKNIQYF.

DNA for the CDR3: TGTGCCAGCAAAGGAGAGTTCGCCGAGCAGTACTTC. It encodes CASKGEFAEQYF. The V gene is TRBV27, the J gene TRBJ2-7; D remains unclear. The CDR3 has 12 amino acids. Germline CDR1 MNHEY, CDR2 SMNVEV (reference sequence). Trimming pared 7 bases from V and 6 bases from J, leaving 13 bases between.

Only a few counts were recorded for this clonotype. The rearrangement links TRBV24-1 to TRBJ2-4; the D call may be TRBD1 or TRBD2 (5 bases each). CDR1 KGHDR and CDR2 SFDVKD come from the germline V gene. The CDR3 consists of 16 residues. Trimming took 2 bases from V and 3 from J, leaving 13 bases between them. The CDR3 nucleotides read TGTGCCACCAGTGATTCCCTGGGGACCGGCAAAAACATTCAGTACTTC. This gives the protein CATSDSLGTGKNIQYF.

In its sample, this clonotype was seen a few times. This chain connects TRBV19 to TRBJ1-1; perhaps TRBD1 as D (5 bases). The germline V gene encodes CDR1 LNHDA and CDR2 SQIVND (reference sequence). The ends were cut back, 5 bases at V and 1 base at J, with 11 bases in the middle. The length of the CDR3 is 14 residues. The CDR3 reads CASSFGTRNTEAFF. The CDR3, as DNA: TGTGCCAGTAGTTTCGGGACGAGGAACACTGAAGCTTTCTTT.

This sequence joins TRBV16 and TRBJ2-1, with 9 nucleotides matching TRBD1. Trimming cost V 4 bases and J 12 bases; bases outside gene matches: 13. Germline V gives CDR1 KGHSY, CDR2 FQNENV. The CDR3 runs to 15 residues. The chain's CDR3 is CASSRPGTGMQGQFF. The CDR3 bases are TGTGCCAGCAGCCGTCCCGGGACAGGGATGCAGGGGCAGTTCTTC. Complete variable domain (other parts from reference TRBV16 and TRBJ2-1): GEEVAQTPKHLVRGEGQKAKLYCAPIKGHSYVFWYQQVLKNEFKFLISFQNENVFDETGMPKERFSAKCLPNSPCSLEIQATKLEDSAVYFCASSRPGTGMQGQFFGPGTRLTVL.

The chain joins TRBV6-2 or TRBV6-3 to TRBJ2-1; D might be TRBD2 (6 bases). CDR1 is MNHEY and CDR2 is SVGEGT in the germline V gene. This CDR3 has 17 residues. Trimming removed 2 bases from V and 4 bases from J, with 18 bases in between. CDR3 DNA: TGTGCCAGCAGTTACCCTAGAAGCGGGTGGCCGTACAATGAGCAGTTCTTC. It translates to CASSYPRSGWPYNEQFF.

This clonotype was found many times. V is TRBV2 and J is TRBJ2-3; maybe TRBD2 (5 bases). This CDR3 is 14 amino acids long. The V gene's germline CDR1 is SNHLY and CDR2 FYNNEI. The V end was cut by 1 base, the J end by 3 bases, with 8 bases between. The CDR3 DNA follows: TGTGCCAGCAGTGAAGGAGGGCCTACAGATACGCAGTATTTT. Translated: CASSEGGPTDTQYF.

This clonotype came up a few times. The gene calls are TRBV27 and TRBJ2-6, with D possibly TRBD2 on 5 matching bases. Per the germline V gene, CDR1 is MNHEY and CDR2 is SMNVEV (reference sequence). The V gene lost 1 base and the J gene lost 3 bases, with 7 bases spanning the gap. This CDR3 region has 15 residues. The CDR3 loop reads CASSLFGVGANVLTF. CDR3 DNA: TGTGCCAGCAGTTTATTCGGGGTTGGGGCCAACGTCCTGACTTTC.

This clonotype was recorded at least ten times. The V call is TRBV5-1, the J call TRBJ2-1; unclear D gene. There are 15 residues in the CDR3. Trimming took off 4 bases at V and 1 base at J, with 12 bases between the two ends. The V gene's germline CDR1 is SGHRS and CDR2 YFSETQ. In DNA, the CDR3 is TGCGCCAGCAGCAAGGACGAGCCGTCCTACAATGAGCAGTTCTTC. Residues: CASSKDEPSYNEQFF.

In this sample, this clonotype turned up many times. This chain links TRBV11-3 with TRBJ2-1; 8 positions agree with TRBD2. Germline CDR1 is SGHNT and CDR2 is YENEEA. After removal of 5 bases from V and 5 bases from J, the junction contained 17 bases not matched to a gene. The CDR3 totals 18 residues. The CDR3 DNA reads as TGTGCCAGCAGCGGCCTTACCGCACTAGCGGATACTCACAATGAGCAGTTCTTC. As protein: CASSGLTALADTHNEQFF.

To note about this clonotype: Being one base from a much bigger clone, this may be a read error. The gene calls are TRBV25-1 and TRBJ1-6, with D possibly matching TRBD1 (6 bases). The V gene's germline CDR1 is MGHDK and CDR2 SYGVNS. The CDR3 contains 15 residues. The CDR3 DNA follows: TGTGCCAGCACCGTAGCGGGGGCTAGCAATTCACCCCCCCACTTT. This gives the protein CASTVAGASNSPPHF.

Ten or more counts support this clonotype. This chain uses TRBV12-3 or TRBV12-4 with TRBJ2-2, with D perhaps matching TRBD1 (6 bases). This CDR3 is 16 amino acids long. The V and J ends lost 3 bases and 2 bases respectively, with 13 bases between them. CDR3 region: CASSFAGTLNTGELFF. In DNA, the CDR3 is TGTGCCAGCAGTTTCGCCGGGACACTAAACACCGGGGAGCTGTTTTTT.

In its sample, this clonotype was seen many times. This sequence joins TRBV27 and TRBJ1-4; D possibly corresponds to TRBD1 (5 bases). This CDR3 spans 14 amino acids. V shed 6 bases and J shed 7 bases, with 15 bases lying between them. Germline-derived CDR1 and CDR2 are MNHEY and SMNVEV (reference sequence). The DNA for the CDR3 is TGTGCCAGCAGAGGGACTATCAGCAGTGAAAAACTGTTTTTT. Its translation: CASRGTISSEKLFF.

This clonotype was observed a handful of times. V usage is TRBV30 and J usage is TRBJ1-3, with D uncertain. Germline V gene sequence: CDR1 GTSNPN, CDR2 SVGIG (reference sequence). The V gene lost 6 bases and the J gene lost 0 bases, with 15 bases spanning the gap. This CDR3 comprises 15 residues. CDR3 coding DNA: TGTGCCTGCACGGACGGGCCCTCCTCTGGAAACACCATATATTTT. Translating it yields CACTDGPSSGNTIYF.

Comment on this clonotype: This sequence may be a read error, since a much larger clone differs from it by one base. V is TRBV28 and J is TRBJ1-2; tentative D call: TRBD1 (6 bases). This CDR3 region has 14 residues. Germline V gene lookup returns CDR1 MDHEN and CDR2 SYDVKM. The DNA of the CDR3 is TGTGCCAGCAAATTGACAGGACAGTACTATGGCTACGCCTTC. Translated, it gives CASKLTGQYYGYAF.

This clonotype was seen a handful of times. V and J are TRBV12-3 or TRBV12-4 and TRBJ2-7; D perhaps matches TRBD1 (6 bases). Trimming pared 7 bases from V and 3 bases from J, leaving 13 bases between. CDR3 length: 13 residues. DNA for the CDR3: TGTGCCAGCAATTTGGACAGTAGCTACGAGCAGTACTTC. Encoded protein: CASNLDSSYEQYF.